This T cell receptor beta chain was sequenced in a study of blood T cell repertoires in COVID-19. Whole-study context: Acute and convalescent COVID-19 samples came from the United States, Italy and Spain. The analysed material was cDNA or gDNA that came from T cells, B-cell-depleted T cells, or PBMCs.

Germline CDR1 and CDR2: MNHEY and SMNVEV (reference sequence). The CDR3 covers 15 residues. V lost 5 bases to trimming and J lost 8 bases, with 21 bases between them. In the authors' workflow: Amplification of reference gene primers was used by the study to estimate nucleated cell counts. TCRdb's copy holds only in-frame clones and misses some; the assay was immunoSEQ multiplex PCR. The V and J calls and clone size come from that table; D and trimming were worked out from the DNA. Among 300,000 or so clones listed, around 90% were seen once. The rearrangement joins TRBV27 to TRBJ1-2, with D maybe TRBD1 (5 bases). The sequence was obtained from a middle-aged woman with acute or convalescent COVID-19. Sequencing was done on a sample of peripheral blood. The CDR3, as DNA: TGTGCCAGCAGTACCGGTTCTAGGGGAAGAGGAGGCTACACCTTC. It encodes CASSTGSRGRGGYTF.